These 28 T cell receptor beta chains came from one sample sequenced in a study of control samples from healthy donors and cancer patients. Sequencing used immunoSEQ multiplex PCR; TCRdb keeps in-frame clones, though not all of them. In the table there are approximately 110,000 clones, around 89% of which are singletons. Sequenced material: blood. These TCRs come from a woman aged 45-65 years in good health.

DNA for the CDR3: TGTGCCAGCATAGTGACAGTAAACACCGGGGAGCTGTTTTTT. Protein: CASIVTVNTGELFF. The V and J genes are TRBV28 and TRBJ2-2, with D perhaps TRBD1 (5 bases). CDR1 is MDHEN, CDR2 SYDVKM, per germline. V lost 7 bases and J lost 2, with 11 bases in between. The CDR3 runs 14 residues.

The V and J genes are TRBV15 and TRBJ1-5, with TRBD1 identical over 7 bases. CDR3 length: 17 amino acids. V lost 8 bases to trimming and J lost 0 bases; unmatched junction nucleotides: 13. The germline V gene encodes CDR1 LNHNV and CDR2 YYDKDF (reference sequence). The CDR3 region is CATRISKGGYSNQPQHF. CDR3 in DNA: TGTGCCACCCGAATATCGAAAGGGGGCTATAGCAATCAGCCCCAGCATTTT.

V gene TRBV5-4 combines with J gene TRBJ2-3, with a tentative D call TRBD2 (7 bases). Germline assignment: CDR1 SGHNT and CDR2 YYREEE (reference sequence). V shed 2 bases and J shed 3 bases, with 10 bases lying between them. The CDR3 contains 14 residues. The CDR3 nucleotides read TGTGCCAGCAGCTTTAGGGGGGGAACAGATACGCAGTATTTT. Translation: CASSFRGGTDTQYF.

The V call is TRBV19, the J call TRBJ2-5; D gene ambiguous. Germline V gives CDR1 LNHDA, CDR2 SQIVND (reference sequence). There are 13 residues in the CDR3. V dropped 6 bases and J dropped 1 base, with 9 bases sitting between them. CDR3 loop: CASSPQAQETQYF. The CDR3 region has the DNA TGTGCCAGTAGCCCCCAGGCCCAAGAGACCCAGTACTTC.

The chain uses TRBV27 and TRBJ1-2; D gene uncertain. Trimming removed 2 bases at V and 2 bases at J, with 15 bases between. This CDR3 has 16 amino acids. Germline CDR1 MNHEY, CDR2 SMNVEV (reference sequence). The CDR3 loop is CASSLLGAGTNYGYTF. The CDR3 coding sequence is TGTGCCAGCAGTTTACTCGGCGCTGGAACCAACTATGGCTACACCTTC.

The genes are TRBV2 and TRBJ1-2; D unresolved. The CDR3 length is 15 residues. Germline V gene sequence: CDR1 SNHLY, CDR2 FYNNEI. V lost 7 bases and J lost 4, with 19 bases in between. The CDR3 DNA reads as TGTGCCAGCACTCAAAACTGGGTAACCACCTATGGCTACACCTTC. Protein product: CASTQNWVTTYGYTF.

Regarding this clone: Germline and junction disagree at one end, which may indicate a read error. The V gene is TRBV7-9, the J gene TRBJ2-7; 11 bases match TRBD2. The CDR3 is 15 residues long. From germline, CDR1 is SEHNR and CDR2 FQNEAQ (reference sequence). The chain's CDR3 is CASSLAGLAAPEQYF. The CDR3 coding sequence is TGTGCCAGCAGTTTAGCGGGACTAGCGGCGCCCGAGCAGTACTTC.

The chain uses TRBV7-3 and TRBJ1-2; 9 bases fit TRBD1. CDR1 and CDR2 from the germline V gene are SGHTA and FQGTGA. Trimming removed 5 bases from V and 8 bases from J; junction bases left unmatched: 9. The length of the CDR3 is 14 residues. This chain's CDR3 is CASSPSMGQGGYTF. CDR3 coding DNA: TGTGCCAGCAGCCCGAGTATGGGACAGGGAGGCTACACCTTC.

The rearrangement links TRBV29-1 to TRBJ2-1, with D maybe TRBD1 (6 bases). There are 12 residues in the CDR3. CDR1 is SQVTM and CDR2 is ANQGSEA in the germline V gene. The V end lost 5 bases, the J end lost 6 bases, and 11 bases lay between the germline ends. In DNA, the CDR3 is TGCAGCGTTTCACAGGGTTTCAATGAGCAGTTCTTC. Encoded protein: CSVSQGFNEQFF.

The chain combines TRBV29-1 with TRBJ1-3; no clear D gene. The CDR3 extends over 14 amino acids. CDR1 is SQVTM, CDR2 ANQGSEA, per germline. Trimming pared 3 bases from V and 1 base from J, leaving 10 bases between. This CDR3 is CSVEGYNSGNTIYF. The DNA for the CDR3 is TGCAGCGTTGAGGGGTATAATTCTGGAAACACCATATATTTT. Full variable domain (rest looked up from reference TRBV29-1 and TRBJ1-3): SAVISQKPSRDICQRGTSLTIQCQVDSQVTMMFWYRQQPGQSLTLIATANQGSEATYESGFVIDKFPISRPNLTFSTLTVSNMSPEDSSIYLCSVEGYNSGNTIYFGEGSWLTVV.

The chain uses TRBV2 and TRBJ2-3, with TRBD2 as a possible D gene (6 bases). Germline values: CDR1 SNHLY, CDR2 FYNNEI. The CDR3 is 14 amino acids. Trimming cost V 3 bases and J 7 bases, with 14 bases left between them. The CDR3 coding sequence is TGTGCCAGCAGTGACTGGGCGGGGTTTAATACGCAGTATTTT. It yields the protein CASSDWAGFNTQYF. Filled out from reference TRBV2 and TRBJ2-3, the complete variable domain reads EPEVTQTPSHQVTQMGQEVILRCVPISNHLYFYWYRQILGQKVEFLVSFYNNEISEKSEIFDDQFSVERPDGSNFTLKIRSTKLEDSAMYFCASSDWAGFNTQYFGPGTRLTVL.

J is TRBJ2-2 and V is TRBV4-1, with D possibly TRBD2 on 6 matching bases. The V end lost 4 bases, the J end lost 1 base, and 22 bases lay between the germline ends. CDR1 and CDR2 from the germline V gene are MGHRA and YSYEKL. The CDR3 runs 19 residues. The CDR3 DNA is TGCGCCAGCAGCCCATACGGCGGGCGGGACGACTTGAACACCGGGGAGCTGTTTTTT. Translated: CASSPYGGRDDLNTGELFF.

The chain is built from TRBV19 and TRBJ2-1; maybe TRBD2 (5 bases). V was cut by 10 bases and J by 3 bases, with 16 bases left in between. This CDR3 has 14 residues. Germline lookup yields CDR1 LNHDA and CDR2 SQIVND (reference sequence). CDR3 in DNA: TGTGCCACCATTGAGGCGGGTCTCTACAATGAGCAGTTCTTC. As protein: CATIEAGLYNEQFF.

This chain uses TRBV6-2 or TRBV6-3 with TRBJ1-5, with TRBD1 matching over 10 bases. With V trimmed by 4 bases and J by 9 bases, 12 bases remained unmatched. The CDR3 is 16 residues long. Germline-derived CDR1 and CDR2 are MNHEY and SVGEGT. The DNA for the CDR3 is TGTGCCAGCAGTTGGCGGGGACAGGGGCGTAATAGGCCCCAGCATTTT. It is translated as CASSWRGQGRNRPQHF.

The rearrangement joins TRBV11-2 to TRBJ1-6; TRBD1 is a possible D gene (6 bases). CDR3 length equals 13 residues. Deletions cut 9 bases from V and 9 bases from J, with 15 bases between. In germline, CDR1 is SGHAT, CDR2 FQNNGV. The CDR3: CASNGGLSSPLHF. Here the CDR3 DNA reads TGTGCCAGTAACGGGGGCTTGAGTTCACCCCTCCACTTT.

This chain connects TRBV21-1 to TRBJ2-5; the table's D gene call, TRBD2, was not cross checked with the DNA. TRBV21-1 is a known pseudogene. This CDR3 comprises 14 residues. The DNA of the CDR3 is TGTGCCAGCAGCAAAGACTGGGGGAGGGAGACCCAGTACTTC. Amino acids: CASSKDWGRETQYF.

The V gene is TRBV6-6, the J gene TRBJ2-1, with 9 bases matching TRBD2. Germline CDR1 MNHNY, CDR2 SVGAGI (reference sequence). The CDR3 has 14 residues. The junction had 3 bases not matched to a gene; V was cut back by 7 bases and J by 2 bases. CDR3 amino acids: CASNLAGTYNEQFF. The CDR3 DNA follows: TGTGCCAGCAACCTAGCGGGGACCTACAATGAGCAGTTCTTC.

This clone was seen only once. V and J are TRBV12-3 or TRBV12-4 and TRBJ1-5; D is unresolved. Between the trimmed V and J ends, which lost 3 bases and 0 bases, there was a span of 3 bases. CDR3 length: 13 residues. CDR3 in amino acids: CASSFGSNQPQHF. CDR3 nucleotide sequence: TGTGCCAGCAGTTTCGGTAGCAATCAGCCCCAGCATTTT.

The rearrangement joins TRBV20-1 to TRBJ2-2; D possibly uses TRBD1 or TRBD2 (6 bases each). There are 17 residues in the CDR3. Trimming cost V 3 bases and J 4 bases, with 21 bases left between them. The germline CDR1 and CDR2 sequences are DFQATT and SNEGSKA (reference sequence). CDR3 coding DNA: TGCAGTGCTAGTTTGGGGGGCTCAAGAGGGAGCACCGGGGAGCTGTTTTTT. This encodes CSASLGGSRGSTGELFF.

The J gene is TRBJ1-2, the V gene TRBV7-2; D ambiguous. This CDR3 region has 13 residues. Germline CDR1 SGHTA, CDR2 FQGNSA. The V end lost 0 bases, the J end lost 3 bases, and 5 bases lay between the germline ends. CDR3 loop: CASSLAADYGYTF. The CDR3 bases are TGTGCCAGCAGCTTAGCCGCGGACTATGGCTACACCTTC.

The rearrangement joins TRBV4-1 to TRBJ1-6; D might be TRBD1 (5 bases). Trimming cost V 3 bases and J 0 bases, with 12 bases left between them. The CDR3 extends over 17 amino acids. Germline V gene sequence: CDR1 MGHRA, CDR2 YSYEKL. The CDR3 nucleotides are TGCGCCAGCAGCCAGGGGGACGGGAGCTCCTATAATTCACCCCTCCACTTT. It encodes CASSQGDGSSYNSPLHF.

The chain recombines TRBV6-5 with TRBJ1-1; D is uncertain. In germline, CDR1 is MNHEY, CDR2 SVGAGI. The CDR3 length is 12 residues. V lost 7 bases and J lost 5, with 11 bases in between. This chain's CDR3 is CASINSGTEAFF. The CDR3 DNA reads TGTGCCAGCATTAACTCGGGGACTGAAGCTTTCTTT.

The chain is built from TRBV19 and TRBJ1-4; D is ambiguous. The CDR3 extends over 14 amino acids. Germline V gene sequence: CDR1 LNHDA, CDR2 SQIVND (reference sequence). The V end lost 1 base, the J end lost 4 bases, and 7 bases lay between the germline ends. The chain's CDR3 is CASSIATGNEKLFF. The CDR3 DNA follows: TGTGCCAGTAGTATAGCAACGGGTAATGAAAAACTGTTTTTT.

The genes are TRBV18 and TRBJ1-6, with D possibly TRBD1 on 5 matching bases. CDR3 size: 13 residues. V was pared by 3 bases and J by 9 bases, with 9 bases between. Looked up from germline, CDR1 is KGHSH and CDR2 is LQKENI. CDR3 amino acids: CASSPGGGSPLHF. The CDR3 region has the DNA TGTGCCAGCTCACCTGGGGGTGGTTCACCCCTCCACTTT.

This clone was seen a single time. The J gene is TRBJ1-1, the V gene TRBV18; D remains unclear. The V end lost 8 bases, the J end lost 1 base, and 14 bases lay between the germline ends. There are 14 residues in the CDR3. Germline V gene data show CDR1 as KGHSH and CDR2 as LQKENI. CDR3 residues: CASRDLDGNTEAFF. As DNA, the CDR3 is TGTGCCAGCCGCGATTTGGATGGGAACACTGAAGCTTTCTTT.

The gene calls are TRBV7-8 and TRBJ2-5; D is undetermined. The germline V gene has CDR1 SGHVS and CDR2 FQNEAQ. V shed 6 bases and J shed 1 base, with 12 bases lying between them. This CDR3 spans 14 amino acids. The CDR3 DNA sequence: TGTGCCAGCAGGGATGGATGGACCCAAGAGACCCAGTACTTC. As protein: CASRDGWTQETQYF.

This chain connects TRBV5-1 to TRBJ2-1, with D perhaps matching TRBD1 or TRBD2 (5 bases each). V shed 4 bases and J shed 5 bases, with 10 bases lying between them. The CDR3 is 13 residues long. Germline V gene data show CDR1 as SGHRS and CDR2 as YFSETQ. The CDR3 loop is CASSPGDHNEQFF. CDR3 in DNA: TGCGCCAGCAGCCCCGGGGACCACAATGAGCAGTTCTTC. The full variable domain, completed using reference TRBV5-1 and TRBJ2-1, is KAGVTQTPRYLIKTRGQQVTLSCSPISGHRSVSWYQQTPGQGLQFLFEYFSETQRNKGNFPGRFSGRQFSNSRSEMNVSTLELGDSALYLCASSPGDHNEQFFGPGTRLTVL.

The gene calls are TRBV7-9 and TRBJ2-3, with TRBD2 identical over 7 bases. The J segment lost 2 bases and the V segment lost 5 bases, leaving 7 bases of the junction unmatched. The length of the CDR3 is 15 residues. Germline CDR1 is SEHNR and CDR2 is FQNEAQ (reference sequence). In nucleotides, the CDR3 is TGTGCCAGCAGCGCGCTGGGGGGGGACACAGATACGCAGTATTTT. It translates to CASSALGGDTDTQYF.